This T cell receptor beta chain originates from a study of blood T cell repertoires in COVID-19. The assay was immunoSEQ multiplex PCR, and TCRdb's table has in-frame clones only and misses some. The sample lists a few hundred thousand clones, approximately 83% occurring once. Germline V lookup: CDR1 MGHRA, CDR2 YSYEKL. The CDR3 length is 12 residues. The V end lost 4 bases, the J end lost 4 bases, and 7 bases lay between the germline ends. Cohort allocation depended upon clinical history that participants reported. The gene calls are TRBV4-1 and TRBJ1-2; D is possibly TRBD1 (5 bases). This receptor was obtained from a woman in her thirties or forties with acute COVID-19. The material sequenced was PBMCs or T cells enriched from blood (not recorded which). In DNA, the CDR3 is TGCGCCAGCAGCCCCGGGGGCTATGGCTACACCTTC. Translated, it gives CASSPGGYGYTF.